Below, one TCR beta chain is given with its context. The antigen is undetermined. The ends were cut back, 1 base at V and 7 bases at J, with 10 bases in the middle. CDR1 and CDR2 (germline): SGHTA, FQGNSA. The CDR3 spans 13 residues. This record belongs to a study of cytomegalovirus exposure and HLA in healthy donors. Study-level results: Earlier results showed most TCR beta V segments being productive about 87% or about 30% of the time. Common viral pathogens seemed to be connected with several of the most significant clusters, according to a later analysis. In vitro, three CMV-associated chains proved specific for CMV antigens.

Vbeta (60) and Jbeta (13) primers were used in the PCR. The protocol was immunoSEQ multiplex PCR, while the TCRdb copy is restricted to in-frame clones and leaves out a portion. The sample holds approximately 70,000 clones; around 78% are singletons and the top ten take 9.7%. The V call is TRBV7-2, the J call TRBJ1-2; D is possibly TRBD1 (6 bases). The clonotype comes from a man in his forties or fifties in good health and CMV-seronegative. Sequencing was performed on PBMCs. CDR3 loop: CASSLDAGVGYTF. CDR3 DNA sequence: TGTGCCAGCAGCTTAGATGCAGGGGTTGGCTACACCTTC.